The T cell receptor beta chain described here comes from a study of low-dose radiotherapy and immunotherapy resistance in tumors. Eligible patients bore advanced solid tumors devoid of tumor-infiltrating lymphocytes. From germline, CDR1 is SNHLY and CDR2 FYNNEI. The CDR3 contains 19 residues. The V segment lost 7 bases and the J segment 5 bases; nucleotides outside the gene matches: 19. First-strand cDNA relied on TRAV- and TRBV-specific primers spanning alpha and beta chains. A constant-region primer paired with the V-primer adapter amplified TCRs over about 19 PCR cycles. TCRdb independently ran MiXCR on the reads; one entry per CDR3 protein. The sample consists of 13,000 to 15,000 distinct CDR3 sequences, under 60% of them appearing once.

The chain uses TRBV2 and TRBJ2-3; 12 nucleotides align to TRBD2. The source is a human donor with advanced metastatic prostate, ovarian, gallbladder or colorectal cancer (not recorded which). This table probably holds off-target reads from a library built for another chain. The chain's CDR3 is CASTPTLAGGTLGEDTQYF. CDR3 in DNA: TGTGCCAGCACCCCCACCCTAGCGGGGGGGACATTGGGTGAAGATACGCAGTATTTT.